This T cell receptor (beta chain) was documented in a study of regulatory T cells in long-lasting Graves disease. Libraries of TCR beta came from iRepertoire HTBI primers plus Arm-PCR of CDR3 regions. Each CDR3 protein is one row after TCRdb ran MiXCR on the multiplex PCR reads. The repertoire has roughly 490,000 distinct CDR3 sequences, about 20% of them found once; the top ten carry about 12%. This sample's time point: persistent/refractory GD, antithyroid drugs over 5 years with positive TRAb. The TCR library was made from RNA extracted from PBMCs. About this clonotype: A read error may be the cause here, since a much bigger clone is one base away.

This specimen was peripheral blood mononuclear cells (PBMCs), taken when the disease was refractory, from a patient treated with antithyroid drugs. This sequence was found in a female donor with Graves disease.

CDR3 amino acids: CASSKEATYEQHF. In nucleotides, the CDR3 is TGTGCCAGCAGTAAAGAAGCCACCTACGAGCAGCACTTC. V usage is TRBV6-1 and J usage is TRBJ2-7; D not certain. This CDR3 comprises 13 residues. Germline CDR1 reads MNHNS; CDR2 reads SASEGT.